This TCR beta chain derives from a study of CD8+ T cells in alopecia areata. For the study at large: A 6-month period off drug followed tofacitinib, which lasted 6 to 18 months.

The CDR3 loop spans 14 amino acids. J lost 13 bases, V lost 1 base, and 9 bases had no gene match. Germline-derived CDR1 and CDR2 are SGHVS and FQNEAQ. The sample's treatment: oral pan-JAK inhibitor, 5-10 mg twice daily. Sampling of alopecia areata patients yielded lesional scalp punch biopsies as well as peripheral blood. Extraction of RNA preceded its reverse transcription into cDNA, which served as the sequencing template. Repertoires were generated with immunoSEQ multiplex PCR, while TCRdb's copy carries only in-frame clones and drops some. The data contain roughly 170,000 clones, roughly 53% of them singletons. This clone has more than one count but fewer than ten. Its antigen remains unidentified. Study results and caveats: Scalp sequencing captures resident alphabeta T cells of normal skin too. There was only one nonresponder, so it was unclear how baseline CD8+ expansion relates to response.

The chain carries TRBV7-8 and TRBJ2-1; 8 positions agree with TRBD2. The specimen was CD8+ T cells sorted from blood, collected at week 24, from a patient treated with tofacitinib. The TCR sequence derives from a human donor with alopecia areata. In DNA form, the CDR3 reads TGTGCCAGCAGCTTAGGTTCCCGGGGGGGCAGCCAGTTCTTC. The encoded protein is CASSLGSRGGSQFF.